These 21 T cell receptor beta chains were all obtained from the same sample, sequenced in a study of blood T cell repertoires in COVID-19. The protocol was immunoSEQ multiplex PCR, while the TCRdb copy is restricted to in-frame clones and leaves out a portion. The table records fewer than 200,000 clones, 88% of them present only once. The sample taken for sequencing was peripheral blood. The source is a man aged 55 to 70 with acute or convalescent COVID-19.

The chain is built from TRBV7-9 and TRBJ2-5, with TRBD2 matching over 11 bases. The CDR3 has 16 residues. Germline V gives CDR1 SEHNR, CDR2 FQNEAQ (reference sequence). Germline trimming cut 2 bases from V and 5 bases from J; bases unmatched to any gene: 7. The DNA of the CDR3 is TGTGCCAGCAGCTTAACTAGCGGGGGTCCGTGGGAGACCCAGTACTTC. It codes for CASSLTSGGPWETQYF. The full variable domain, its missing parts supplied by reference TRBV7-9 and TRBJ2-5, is DTGVSQNPRHKITKRGQNVTFRCDPISEHNRLYWYRQTLGQGPEFLTYFQNEAQLEKSRLLSDRFSAERPKGSFSTLEIQRTEQGDSAMYLCASSLTSGGPWETQYFGPGTRLLVL.

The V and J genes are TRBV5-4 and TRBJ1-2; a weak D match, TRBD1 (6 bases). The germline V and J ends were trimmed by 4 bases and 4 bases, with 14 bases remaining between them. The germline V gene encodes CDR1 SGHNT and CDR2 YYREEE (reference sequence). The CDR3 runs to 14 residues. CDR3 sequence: CASSTGTSLYGYTF. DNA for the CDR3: TGTGCCAGCAGCACTGGGACAAGTCTCTATGGCTACACCTTC. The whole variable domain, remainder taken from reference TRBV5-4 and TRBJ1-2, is ETGVTQSPTHLIKTRGQQVTLRCSSQSGHNTVSWYQQALGQGPQFIFQYYREEENGRGNFPPRFSGLQFPNYSSELNVNALELDDSALYLCASSTGTSLYGYTFGSGTRLTVV.

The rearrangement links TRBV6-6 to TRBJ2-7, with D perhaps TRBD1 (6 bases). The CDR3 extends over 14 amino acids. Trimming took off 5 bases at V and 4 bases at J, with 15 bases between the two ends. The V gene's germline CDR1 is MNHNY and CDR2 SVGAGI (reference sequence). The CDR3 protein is CASSTGTGDYEQYF. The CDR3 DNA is TGTGCCAGCAGTACAGGGACGGGTGATTACGAGCAGTACTTC.

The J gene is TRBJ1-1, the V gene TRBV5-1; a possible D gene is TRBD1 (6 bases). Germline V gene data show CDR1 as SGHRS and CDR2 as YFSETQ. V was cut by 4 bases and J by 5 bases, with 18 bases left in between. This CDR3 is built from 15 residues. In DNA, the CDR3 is TGCGCCAGCAGCATCGACAGGACCGGTGGGACTGAAGCTTTCTTT. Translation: CASSIDRTGGTEAFF.

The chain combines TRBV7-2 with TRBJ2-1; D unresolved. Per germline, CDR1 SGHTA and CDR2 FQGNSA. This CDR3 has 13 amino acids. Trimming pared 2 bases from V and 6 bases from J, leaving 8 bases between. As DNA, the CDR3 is TGTGCCAGCAGCTTAATGCGATTCAATGAGCAGTTCTTC. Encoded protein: CASSLMRFNEQFF.

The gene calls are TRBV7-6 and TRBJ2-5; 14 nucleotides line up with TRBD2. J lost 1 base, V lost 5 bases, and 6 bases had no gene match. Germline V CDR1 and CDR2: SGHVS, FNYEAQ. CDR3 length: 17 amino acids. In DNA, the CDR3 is TGTGCCAGCAGCGAAGGGACTAGCGGGAGTGTCCAAGAGACCCAGTACTTC. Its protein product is CASSEGTSGSVQETQYF.

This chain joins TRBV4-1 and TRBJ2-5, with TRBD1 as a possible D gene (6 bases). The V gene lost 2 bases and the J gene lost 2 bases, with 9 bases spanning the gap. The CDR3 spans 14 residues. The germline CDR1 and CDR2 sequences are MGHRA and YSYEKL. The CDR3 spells CASSQTGTQETQYF. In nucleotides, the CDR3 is TGCGCCAGCAGCCAAACGGGGACACAAGAGACCCAGTACTTC.

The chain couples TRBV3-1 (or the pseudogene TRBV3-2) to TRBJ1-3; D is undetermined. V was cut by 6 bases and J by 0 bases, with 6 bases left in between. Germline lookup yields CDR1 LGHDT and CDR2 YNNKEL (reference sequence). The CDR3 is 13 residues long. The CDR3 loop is CASSPGSGNTIYF. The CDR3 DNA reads TGTGCCAGCAGTCCGGGCTCTGGAAACACCATATATTTT.

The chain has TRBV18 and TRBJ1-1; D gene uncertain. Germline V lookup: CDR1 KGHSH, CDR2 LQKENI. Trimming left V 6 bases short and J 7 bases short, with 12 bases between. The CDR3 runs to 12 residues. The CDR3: CASSLPLSEAFF. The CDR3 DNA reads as TGTGCCAGCTCGCTACCATTAAGTGAAGCTTTCTTT.

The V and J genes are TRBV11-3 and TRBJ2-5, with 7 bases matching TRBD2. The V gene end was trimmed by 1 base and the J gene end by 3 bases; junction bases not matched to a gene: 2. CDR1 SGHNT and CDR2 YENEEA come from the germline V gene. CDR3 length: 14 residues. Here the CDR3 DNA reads TGTGCCAGCAGCTTAGTCCGGGAGGAAGAGACCCAGTACTTC. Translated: CASSLVREEETQYF.

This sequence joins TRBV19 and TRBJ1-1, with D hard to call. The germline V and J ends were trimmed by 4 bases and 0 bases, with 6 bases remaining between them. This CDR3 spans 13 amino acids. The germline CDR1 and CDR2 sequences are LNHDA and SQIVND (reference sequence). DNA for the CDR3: TGTGCCAGTAGTACCTTTATGAACACTGAAGCTTTCTTT. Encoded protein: CASSTFMNTEAFF. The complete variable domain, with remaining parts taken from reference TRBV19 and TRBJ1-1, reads DGGITQSPKYLFRKEGQNVTLSCEQNLNHDAMYWYRQDPGQGLRLIYYSQIVNDFQKGDIAEGYSVSREKKESFPLTVTSAQKNPTAFYLCASSTFMNTEAFFGQGTRLTVV.

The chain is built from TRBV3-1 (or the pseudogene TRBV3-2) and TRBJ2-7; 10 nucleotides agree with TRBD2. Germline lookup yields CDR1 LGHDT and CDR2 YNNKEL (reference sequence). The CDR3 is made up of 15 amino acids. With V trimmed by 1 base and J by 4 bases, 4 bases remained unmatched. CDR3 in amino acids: CASSQGASGSYEQYF. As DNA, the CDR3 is TGTGCCAGCAGCCAAGGGGCTAGCGGGAGTTACGAGCAGTACTTC.

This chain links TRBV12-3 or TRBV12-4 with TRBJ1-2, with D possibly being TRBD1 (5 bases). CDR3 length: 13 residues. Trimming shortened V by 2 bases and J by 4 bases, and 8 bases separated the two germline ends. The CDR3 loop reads CASSLWGGYGYTF. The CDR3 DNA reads TGTGCCAGCAGTTTATGGGGGGGCTATGGCTACACCTTC.

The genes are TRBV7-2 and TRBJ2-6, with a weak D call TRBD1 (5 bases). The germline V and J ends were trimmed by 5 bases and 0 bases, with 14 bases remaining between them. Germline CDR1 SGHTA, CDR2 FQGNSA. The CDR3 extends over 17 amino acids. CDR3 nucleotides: TGTGCCAGCAGCATAAGGGGATCTTTCTCTGGGGCCAACGTCCTGACTTTC. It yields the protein CASSIRGSFSGANVLTF.

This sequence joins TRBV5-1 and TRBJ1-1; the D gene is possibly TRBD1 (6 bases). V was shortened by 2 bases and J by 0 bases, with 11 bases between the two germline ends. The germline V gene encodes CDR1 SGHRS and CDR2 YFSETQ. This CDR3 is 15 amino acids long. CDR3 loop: CASSFTRQVNTEAFF. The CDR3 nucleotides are TGCGCCAGCAGCTTCACGCGACAGGTGAACACTGAAGCTTTCTTT.

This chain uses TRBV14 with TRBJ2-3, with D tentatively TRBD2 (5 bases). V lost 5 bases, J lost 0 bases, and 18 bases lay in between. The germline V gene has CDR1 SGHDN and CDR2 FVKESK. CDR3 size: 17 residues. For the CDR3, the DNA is TGTGCCAGCAGCTCCGGACTCGGCCAATCTAGCACAGATACGCAGTATTTT. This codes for CASSSGLGQSSTDTQYF.

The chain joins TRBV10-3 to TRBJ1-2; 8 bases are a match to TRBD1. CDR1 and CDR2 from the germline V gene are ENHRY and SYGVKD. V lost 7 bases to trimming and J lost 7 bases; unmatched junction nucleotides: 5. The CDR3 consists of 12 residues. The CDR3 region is CAINDRGSGYTF. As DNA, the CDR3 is TGTGCCATCAATGACAGGGGTAGTGGCTACACCTTC.

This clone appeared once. The chain's CDR3 is CASSLINRPYNEQFF. The CDR3 nucleotides are TGTGCCAGCAGCTTAATTAACAGACCCTACAATGAGCAGTTCTTC. This rearrangement joins TRBV7-2 to TRBJ2-1; D unresolved. V dropped 2 bases and J dropped 2 bases, with 10 bases sitting between them. Germline V lookup: CDR1 SGHTA, CDR2 FQGNSA. The CDR3 covers 15 residues.

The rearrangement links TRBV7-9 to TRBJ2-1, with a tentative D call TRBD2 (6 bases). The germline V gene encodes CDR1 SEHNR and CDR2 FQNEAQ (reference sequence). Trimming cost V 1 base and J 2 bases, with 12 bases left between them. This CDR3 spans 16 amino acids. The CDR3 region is CASSLVTGGTYNEQFF. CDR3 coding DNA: TGTGCCAGCAGCTTAGTTACGGGCGGGACCTACAATGAGCAGTTCTTC.

The CDR3 DNA is TGTGCCAGCCGCCGGGGCCCAGATACGCAGTATTTT. As protein: CASRRGPDTQYF. This chain joins TRBV6-2 or TRBV6-3 and TRBJ2-3, with D perhaps assigned TRBD1 or TRBD2 (5 bases each). V gave up 8 bases and J gave up 4 bases, with 10 bases separating them. Per germline, CDR1 MNHEY and CDR2 SVGEGT. The CDR3 spans 12 residues.

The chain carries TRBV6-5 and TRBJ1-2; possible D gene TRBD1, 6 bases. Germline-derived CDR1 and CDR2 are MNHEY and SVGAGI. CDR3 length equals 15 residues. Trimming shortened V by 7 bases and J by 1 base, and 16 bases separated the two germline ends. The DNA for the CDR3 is TGTGCCAGCAAATGGGGGCGAAACGTTAACTATGGCTACACCTTC. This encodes CASKWGRNVNYGYTF.